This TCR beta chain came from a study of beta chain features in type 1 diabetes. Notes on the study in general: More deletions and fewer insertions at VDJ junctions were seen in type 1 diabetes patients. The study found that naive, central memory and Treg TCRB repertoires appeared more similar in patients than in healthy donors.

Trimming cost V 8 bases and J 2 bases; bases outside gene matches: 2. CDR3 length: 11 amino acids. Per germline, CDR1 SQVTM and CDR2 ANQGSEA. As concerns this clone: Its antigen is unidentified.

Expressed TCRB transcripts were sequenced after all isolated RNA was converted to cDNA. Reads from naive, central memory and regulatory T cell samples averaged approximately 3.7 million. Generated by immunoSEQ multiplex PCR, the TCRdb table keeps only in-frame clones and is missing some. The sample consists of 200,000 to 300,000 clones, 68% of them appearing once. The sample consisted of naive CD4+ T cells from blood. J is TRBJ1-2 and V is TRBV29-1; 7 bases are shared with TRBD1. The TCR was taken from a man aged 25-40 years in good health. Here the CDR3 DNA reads TGCAGCACACAGGGGAACTATGGCTACACCTTC. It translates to CSTQGNYGYTF.